The sequence of this T cell receptor (beta chain) was determined in a study of T cell repertoires in cytomegalovirus infection. Study at large: CMV infection together with matching HLA type was indicated by public TCR beta signatures.

The study, taken as a whole, reports: HLA-C-restricted CMV-specific TCR beta clonotypes prevailed in the ex vivo response. Cumulative frequency (of public TCR beta family members) identified carriers of CMV plus the relevant HLA.

This clonotype was recorded many times. The antigen is undetermined. TCRdb processed the reads anew with MiXCR; each CDR3 protein has one entry. Of under 250,000 distinct CDR3 sequences in the sample, 6% to 8% were seen once. From germline, CDR1 is SGHDT and CDR2 YYEEEE. V was cut by 4 bases and J by 6 bases, with 14 bases left in between. The CDR3 runs 15 residues. Sample: PBMCs. This receptor was taken from a human donor in good health (CMV status not recorded). Some clones in this sample may be carry-over from other donors' samples. The chain recombines TRBV5-6 with TRBJ1-6; unclear D gene. CDR3 coding DNA: TGTGCCAGCAGCCGAGGAGGACTGGGTAATTCACCCCTCCACTTT. Translation: CASSRGGLGNSPLHF.